This T cell receptor beta chain was profiled in a study of T cell responses to AZD1222 COVID-19 vaccine. Study-level findings and limits: At 160-218 and 743-854, vaccine-associated CD4 TCRs were dominant, and they spanned spike. Vaccination with two AZD1222 doses was followed by a rise in Spike-specific TCR breadth and depth.

As to this clone: The antigen remains undetermined.

V lost 3 bases to trimming and J lost 0 bases; unmatched junction nucleotides: 8. Germline CDR1 is LNHDA and CDR2 is SQIVND (reference sequence). The CDR3 is made up of 17 amino acids. Method: immunoSEQ multiplex PCR; TCRdb's copy keeps in-frame clones and lacks some. The sample consists of about 140,000 clones, 85% to 95% of them appearing once. Material: peripheral blood, obtained on day 0 of MenACWY control vaccination. The TCR comes from an adult in good health. This chain joins TRBV19 and TRBJ2-4; 7 bases align to TRBD1. CDR3 sequence: CASSIGTALLAKNIQYF. The CDR3 coding sequence is TGTGCCAGTAGTATTGGGACAGCGTTACTAGCCAAAAACATTCAGTACTTC.